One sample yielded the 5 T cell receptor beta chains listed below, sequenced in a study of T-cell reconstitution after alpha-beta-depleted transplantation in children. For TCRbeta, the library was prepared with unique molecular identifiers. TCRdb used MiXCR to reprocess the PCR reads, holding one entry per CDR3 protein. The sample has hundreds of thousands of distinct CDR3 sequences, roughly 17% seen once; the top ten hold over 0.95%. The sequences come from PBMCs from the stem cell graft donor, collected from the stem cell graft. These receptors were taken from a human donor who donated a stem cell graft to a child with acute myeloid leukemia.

Here the CDR3 DNA reads TGCAGTGCGGATCCGGGACTAGCGGGGGCCCCCTACAATGAGCAGTTCTTC. Translated: CSADPGLAGAPYNEQFF. This sequence joins TRBV20-1 and TRBJ2-1, with 14 bases that match TRBD2. Germline CDR1 is DFQATT and CDR2 is SNEGSKA (reference sequence). V was pared by 6 bases and J by 2 bases, with 9 bases of the junction left unmatched. This CDR3 spans 17 amino acids.

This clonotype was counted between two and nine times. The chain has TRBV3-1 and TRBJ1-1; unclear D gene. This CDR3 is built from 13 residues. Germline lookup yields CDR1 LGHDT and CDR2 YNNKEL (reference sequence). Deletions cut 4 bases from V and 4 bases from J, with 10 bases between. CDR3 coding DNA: TGTGCCAGCAGCCGACGATGGGGCACTGAAGCTTTCTTT. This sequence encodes CASSRRWGTEAFF.

CDR3 sequence reads: CASSWLGVSGDTQYF. CDR3 bases: TGTGCCAGCAGCTGGCTTGGGGTCTCCGGAGATACGCAGTATTTT. The V and J genes are TRBV7-2 and TRBJ2-3, with unresolved D. Germline lookup yields CDR1 SGHTA and CDR2 FQGNSA. The length of the CDR3 is 15 residues. The ends were cut back, 4 bases at V and 5 bases at J, with 16 bases in the middle. The full variable domain, completed using reference TRBV7-2 and TRBJ2-3, is GAGVSQSPSNKVTEKGKDVELRCDPISGHTALYWYRQSLGQGLEFLIYFQGNSAPDKSGLPSDRFSAERTGGSVSTLTIQRTQQEDSAVYLCASSWLGVSGDTQYFGPGTRLTVL.

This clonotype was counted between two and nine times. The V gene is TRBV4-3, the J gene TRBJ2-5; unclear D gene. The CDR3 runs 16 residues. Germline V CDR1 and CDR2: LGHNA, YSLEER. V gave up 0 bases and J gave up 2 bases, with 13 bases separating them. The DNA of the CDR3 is TGCGCCAGCAGCCAAGATCGAATGAGATCACAAGAGACCCAGTACTTC. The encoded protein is CASSQDRMRSQETQYF.

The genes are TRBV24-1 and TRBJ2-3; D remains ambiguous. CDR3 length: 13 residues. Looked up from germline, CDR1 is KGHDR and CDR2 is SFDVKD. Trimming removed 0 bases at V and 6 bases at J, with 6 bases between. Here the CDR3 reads CATSDLLRDTQYF. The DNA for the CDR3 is TGTGCCACCAGTGATTTGCTGCGGGATACGCAGTATTTT.